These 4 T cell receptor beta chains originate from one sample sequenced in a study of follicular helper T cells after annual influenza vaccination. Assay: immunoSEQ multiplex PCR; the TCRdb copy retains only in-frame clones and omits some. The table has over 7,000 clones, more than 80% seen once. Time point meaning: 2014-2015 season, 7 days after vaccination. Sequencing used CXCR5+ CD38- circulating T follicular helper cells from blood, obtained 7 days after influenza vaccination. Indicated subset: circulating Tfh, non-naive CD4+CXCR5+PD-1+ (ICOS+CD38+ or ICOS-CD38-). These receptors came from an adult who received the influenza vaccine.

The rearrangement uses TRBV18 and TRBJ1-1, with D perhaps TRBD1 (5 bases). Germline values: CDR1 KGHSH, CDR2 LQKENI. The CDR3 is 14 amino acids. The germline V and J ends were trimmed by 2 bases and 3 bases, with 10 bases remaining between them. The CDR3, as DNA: TGTGCCAGCTCACCAACCGCGGGGGACACTGAAGCTTTCTTT. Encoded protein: CASSPTAGDTEAFF.

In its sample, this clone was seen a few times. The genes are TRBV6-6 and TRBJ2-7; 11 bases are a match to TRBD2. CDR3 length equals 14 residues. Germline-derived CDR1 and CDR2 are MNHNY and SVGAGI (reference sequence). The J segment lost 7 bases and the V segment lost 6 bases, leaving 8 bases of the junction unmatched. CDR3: CASRPILAGEEQYF. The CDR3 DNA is TGTGCCAGCAGACCGATACTAGCGGGAGAAGAGCAGTACTTC.

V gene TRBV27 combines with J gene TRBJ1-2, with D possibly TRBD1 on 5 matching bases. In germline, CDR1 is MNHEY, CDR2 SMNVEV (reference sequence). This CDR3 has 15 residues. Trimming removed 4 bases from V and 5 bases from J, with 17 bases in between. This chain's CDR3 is CASSSPSGGIYGYTF. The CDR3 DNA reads TGTGCCAGCAGTTCCCCCTCCGGGGGGATTTATGGCTACACCTTC.

In DNA, the CDR3 is TGCAGCGTTGAAGGGAGCTCCTACGAGCAGTACTTC. Encoded protein: CSVEGSSYEQYF. The rearrangement links TRBV29-1 to TRBJ2-7; D remains ambiguous. The CDR3 sequence is 12 residues long. Between the trimmed V and J ends, which lost 1 base and 0 bases, there was a span of 4 bases. Germline CDR1 and CDR2: SQVTM and ANQGSEA.